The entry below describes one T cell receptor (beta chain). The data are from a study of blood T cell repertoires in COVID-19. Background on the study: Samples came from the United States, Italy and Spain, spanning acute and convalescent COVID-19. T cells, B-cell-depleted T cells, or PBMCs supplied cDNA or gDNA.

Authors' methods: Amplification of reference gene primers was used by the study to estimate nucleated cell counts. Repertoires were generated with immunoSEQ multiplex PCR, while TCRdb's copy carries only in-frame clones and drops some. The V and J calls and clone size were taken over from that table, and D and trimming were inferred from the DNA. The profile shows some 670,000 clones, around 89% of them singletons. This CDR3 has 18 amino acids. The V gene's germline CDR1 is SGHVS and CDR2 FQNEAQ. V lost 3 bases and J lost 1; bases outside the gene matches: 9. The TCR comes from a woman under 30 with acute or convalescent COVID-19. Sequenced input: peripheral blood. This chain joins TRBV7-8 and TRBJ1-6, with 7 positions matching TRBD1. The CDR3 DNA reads TGTGCCAGCAGCTTCAGACAGGGAACCAGTTCCTATAATTCACCCCTCCACTTT. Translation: CASSFRQGTSSYNSPLHF. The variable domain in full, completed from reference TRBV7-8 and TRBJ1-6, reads GAGVSQSPRYKVAKRGQDVALRCDPISGHVSLFWYQQALGQGPEFLTYFQNEAQLDKSGLPSDRFFAERPEGSVSTLKIQRTQQEDSAVYLCASSFRQGTSSYNSPLHFGNGTRLTVT.